This TCR beta chain came from a study of T-cell memory formation after mild COVID-19. The study, taken as a whole, reports: Certain responding clones were present in pre-infection memory, suggesting participation of cross-reactive memory.

The CDR3 has 17 residues. The germline V and J ends were trimmed by 4 bases and 6 bases, with 25 bases remaining between them. CDR1 and CDR2 from the germline V gene are SEHNR and FQNEAQ (reference sequence). Each CDR3 protein is one row after TCRdb ran MiXCR on the 5' RACE reads. The table records under 650,000 distinct CDR3 sequences, roughly 18% of them present only once. Worth noting for this clonotype: What it binds is unknown.

The sequence was obtained from an adult woman who had mild COVID-19 (a few samples of this study predate the infection). Cell type and time point are not known. The V gene is TRBV7-9, the J gene TRBJ2-7, with D possibly being TRBD1 (6 bases). Sequencing was done on a sample of PBMCs or a T cell subset sorted from them (not recorded which). In DNA, the CDR3 is TGTGCCAGCAGCTCCCTCCCTGCAGGGGCGACGGCGGGCGAGCAGTACTTC. Its translation is CASSSLPAGATAGEQYF.